This TCR beta chain came from a study of early T cells in non-severe SARS-CoV-2 infection. Study details: It was bulk RNA from unsorted whole blood that was sequenced, and the chains were unpaired.

Individual cDNA molecules carried attached unique molecular identifiers. TCRdb used MiXCR to reprocess the 5' RACE reads, holding one entry per CDR3 protein. The table includes about 28,000 distinct CDR3 sequences, 4.6% detected once. This CDR3 has 12 residues. Germline-derived CDR1 and CDR2 are SEHNR and FQNEAQ (reference sequence). Trimming stripped 8 bases from V and 3 bases from J, with 8 bases between. This receptor was obtained from an adult who was a healthcare worker with PCR-confirmed SARS-CoV-2 infection or an uninfected control (not recorded which). The chain couples TRBV7-9 to TRBJ2-1; D is undetermined. Material: whole blood, obtained at baseline. The CDR3 here is CASPNNYNEQFF. CDR3 sequence (DNA): TGTGCCAGCCCCAACAACTACAATGAGCAGTTCTTC.